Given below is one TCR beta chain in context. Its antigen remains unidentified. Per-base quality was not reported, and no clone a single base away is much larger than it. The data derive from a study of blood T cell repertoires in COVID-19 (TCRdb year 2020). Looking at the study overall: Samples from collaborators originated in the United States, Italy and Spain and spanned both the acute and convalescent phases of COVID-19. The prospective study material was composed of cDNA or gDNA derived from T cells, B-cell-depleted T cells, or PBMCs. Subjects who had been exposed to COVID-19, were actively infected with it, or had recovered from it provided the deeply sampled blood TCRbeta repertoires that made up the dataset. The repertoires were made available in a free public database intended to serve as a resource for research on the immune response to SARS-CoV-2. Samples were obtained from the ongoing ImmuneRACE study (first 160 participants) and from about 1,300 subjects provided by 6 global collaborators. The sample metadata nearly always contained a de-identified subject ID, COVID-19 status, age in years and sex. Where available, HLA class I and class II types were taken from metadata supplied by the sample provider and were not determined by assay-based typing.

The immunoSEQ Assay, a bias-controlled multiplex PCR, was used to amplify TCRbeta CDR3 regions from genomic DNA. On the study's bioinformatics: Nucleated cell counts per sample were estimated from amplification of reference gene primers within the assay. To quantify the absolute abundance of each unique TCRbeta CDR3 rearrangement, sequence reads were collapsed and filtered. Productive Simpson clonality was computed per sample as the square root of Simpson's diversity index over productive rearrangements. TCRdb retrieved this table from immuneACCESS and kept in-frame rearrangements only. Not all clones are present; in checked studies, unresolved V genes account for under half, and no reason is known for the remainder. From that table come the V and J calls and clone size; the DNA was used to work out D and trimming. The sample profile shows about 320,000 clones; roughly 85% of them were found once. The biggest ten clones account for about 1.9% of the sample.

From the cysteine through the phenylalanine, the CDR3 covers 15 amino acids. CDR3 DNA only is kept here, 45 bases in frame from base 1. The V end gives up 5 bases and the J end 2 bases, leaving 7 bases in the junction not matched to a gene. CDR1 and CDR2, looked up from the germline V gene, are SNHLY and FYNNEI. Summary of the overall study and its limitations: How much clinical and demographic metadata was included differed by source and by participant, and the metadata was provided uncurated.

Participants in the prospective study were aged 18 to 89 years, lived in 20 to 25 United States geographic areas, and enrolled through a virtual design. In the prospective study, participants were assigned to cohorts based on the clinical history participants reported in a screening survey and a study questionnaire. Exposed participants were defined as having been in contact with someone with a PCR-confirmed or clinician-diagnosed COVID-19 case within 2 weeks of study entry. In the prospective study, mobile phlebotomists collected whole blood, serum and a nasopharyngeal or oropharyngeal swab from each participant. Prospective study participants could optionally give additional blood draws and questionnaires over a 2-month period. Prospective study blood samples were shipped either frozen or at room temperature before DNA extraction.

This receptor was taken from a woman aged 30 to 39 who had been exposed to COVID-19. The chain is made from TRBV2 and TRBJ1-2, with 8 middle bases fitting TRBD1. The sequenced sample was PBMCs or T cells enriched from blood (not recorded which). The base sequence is TGTGCCAGCAGTATAACAGGGGGTACCAACTATGGCTACACCTTC. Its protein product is CASSITGGTNYGYTF.